The rows below give T cell receptor beta chains drawn from one sample of a study of technical replicates of blood from a few donors. Sequencing was performed with immunoSEQ multiplex PCR; in TCRdb, only in-frame clones are kept and a portion is missing. The sample shows under 65,000 clones, approximately 94% of them seen only once. Sequencing input: T cells isolated from PBMCs. These receptors all come from a human donor in good health. CDR3s include the opening cysteine and the closing phenylalanine or tryptophan. Each record gives: J gene, clone size, D gene, V gene, CDR3 DNA, CDR3 protein. A D gene is named only where the DNA matches it firmly. Clone size is not always given. Where it is, it says once, few, many or a class for expanded clones.

J gene: TRBJ2-7
clone size: NA
D gene: NA
V gene: TRBV5-6
CDR3 DNA: TGTGCCAGCAGCTCCCTCGGACTTTACTACGAGCAGTACTTC
CDR3 protein: CASSSLGLYYEQYF

J gene: TRBJ2-7
clone size: NA
D gene: NA
V gene: TRBV28
CDR3 DNA: TGTGCCAGCAACCCACGGTTCAGCGACGAGCAGTACTTC
CDR3 protein: CASNPRFSDEQYF

J gene: TRBJ2-2
clone size: NA
D gene: TRBD1
V gene: TRBV2
CDR3 DNA: TGTGCCAGCCTCCACCCGGGACAGGGTCGTGCCGGGGAGCTGTTTTTT
CDR3 protein: CASLHPGQGRAGELFF

J gene: TRBJ2-7
clone size: NA
D gene: NA
V gene: TRBV13
CDR3 DNA: TGTGCCAGCAGCCCCCGGGACAATACCTACGAGCAGTACTTC
CDR3 protein: CASSPRDNTYEQYF

J gene: TRBJ1-1
clone size: few
D gene: NA
V gene: TRBV19
CDR3 DNA: TGTGCCAGTATTGCAGTAGCCATGAACACTGAAGCTTTCTTT
CDR3 protein: CASIAVAMNTEAFF

J gene: TRBJ1-1
clone size: few
D gene: TRBD1
V gene: TRBV4-2
CDR3 DNA: TGTGCCAGCAGCCAAGTACAGGGGCTCGAAAACACTGAAGCTTTCTTT
CDR3 protein: CASSQVQGLENTEAFF

J gene: TRBJ2-7
clone size: NA
D gene: NA
V gene: TRBV5-4
CDR3 DNA: TGTGCCAGCAGCTTTGGCGGGGTAGACTACGAGCAGTACTTC
CDR3 protein: CASSFGGVDYEQYF

J gene: TRBJ2-1
clone size: NA
D gene: NA
V gene: TRBV7-3
CDR3 DNA: TGTGCCAGCAGCTTAGCTAGCTCCTACAATGAGCAGTTCTTC
CDR3 protein: CASSLASSYNEQFF

J gene: TRBJ1-2
clone size: NA
D gene: NA
V gene: TRBV7-8
CDR3 DNA: TGTGCCAGCAGCCAAAAACGACAGCTTAACTATGGCTACACCTTC
CDR3 protein: CASSQKRQLNYGYTF

J gene: TRBJ1-5
clone size: NA
D gene: NA
V gene: TRBV7-2
CDR3 DNA: TGTGCCAGCAGCTGGGAGGGCAATCAGCCCCAGCATTTT
CDR3 protein: CASSWEGNQPQHF

J gene: TRBJ2-2
clone size: NA
D gene: TRBD2
V gene: TRBV10-2
CDR3 DNA: TGCGCCAGCAGGGAGAGCGGGAGTGCCGGGGAGCTGTTTTTT
CDR3 protein: CASRESGSAGELFF